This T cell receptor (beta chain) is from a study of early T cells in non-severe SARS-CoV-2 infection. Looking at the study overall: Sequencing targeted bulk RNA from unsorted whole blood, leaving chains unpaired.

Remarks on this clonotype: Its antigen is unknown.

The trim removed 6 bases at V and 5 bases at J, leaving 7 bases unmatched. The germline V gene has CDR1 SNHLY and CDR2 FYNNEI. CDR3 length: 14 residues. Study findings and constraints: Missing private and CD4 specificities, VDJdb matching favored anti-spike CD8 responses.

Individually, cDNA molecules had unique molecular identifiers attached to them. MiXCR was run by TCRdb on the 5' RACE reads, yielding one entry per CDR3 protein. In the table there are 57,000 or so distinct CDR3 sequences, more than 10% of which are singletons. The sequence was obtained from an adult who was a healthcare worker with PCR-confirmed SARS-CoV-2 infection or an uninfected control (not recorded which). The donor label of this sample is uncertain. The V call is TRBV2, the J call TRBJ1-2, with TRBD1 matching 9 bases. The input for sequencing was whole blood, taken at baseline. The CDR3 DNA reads TGTGCCAGCAGCCGGGACAGGGATTTTTATGGCTACACCTTC. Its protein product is CASSRDRDFYGYTF. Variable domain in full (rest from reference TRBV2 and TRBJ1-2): EPEVTQTPSHQVTQMGQEVILRCVPISNHLYFYWYRQILGQKVEFLVSFYNNEISEKSEIFDDQFSVERPDGSNFTLKIRSTKLEDSAMYFCASSRDRDFYGYTFGSGTRLTVV.